Listed below are T cell receptor beta chains from one sample, sequenced in a study of OX40 agonist ivuxolimab in advanced cancers. This table comes from immunoSEQ multiplex PCR, and its TCRdb copy is limited to in-frame clones, with some not included. The sample contains tens of thousands of clones, around 90% of which appear only once. The input for sequencing was CD4+ or CD8+ T cells sorted from blood, taken in a trial of the OX40 agonist ivuxolimab. The receptors shown here come from an adult with an advanced solid tumor such as melanoma, head and neck, liver or kidney cancer. CDR3s include the opening cysteine and the closing phenylalanine or tryptophan. D genes are given only for firm matches. The size of a clone is reported for some rows only, either as once, few or many, or as a class for expanded clones.

>-|TRBJ2-1|-|TRBV11-2
CASSTNTPNEQFF
TGTGCCAGCAGCACCAACACCCCCAATGAGCAGTTCTTC
>-|TRBJ1-3|-|TRBV15
CATSREQGNTIYF
TGTGCCACCAGCAGAGAACAGGGAAACACCATATATTTT
>-|TRBJ2-1|-|TRBV5-1
CASSPDFNEQFF
TGCGCCAGCAGCCCTGACTTTAATGAGCAGTTCTTC
>once|TRBJ2-7|TRBD2|TRBV5-6
CASSLGVGGFYEQYF
TGTGCCAGCAGCTTGGGAGTCGGGGGGTTCTACGAGCAGTACTTC
>few|TRBJ1-1|-|TRBV21-1
CASSKGAPNTEAFF
TGTGCCAGCAGCAAAGGCGCGCCGAACACTGAAGCTTTCTTT
>few|TRBJ1-1|-|TRBV2
CASGVNTEAFF
TGTGCCAGCGGGGTGAACACTGAAGCTTTCTTT
>-|TRBJ2-7|-|TRBV28
CASSSTEFEYF
TGTGCCAGCAGCTCCACGGAGTTTGAGTACTTC
>once|TRBJ2-7|-|TRBV14
CASSQGGTSFF
TGTGCCAGCAGCCAAGGAGGGACCTCATTCTTC
>-|TRBJ2-3|-|TRBV6-1
CASSATGSVGSTDTQYF
TGTGCCAGCAGTGCCACAGGGTCGGTGGGTAGCACAGATACGCAGTATTTT
>-|TRBJ1-2|-|TRBV10-3
CAISRATDNYGYTF
TGTGCCATCAGCCGAGCGACGGACAACTATGGCTACACCTTC
>-|TRBJ2-7|TRBD1|TRBV25-1
CASSRQGSYEQYF
TGTGCCAGCAGCCGACAGGGCTCCTACGAGCAGTACTTC
>-|TRBJ2-7|-|TRBV6-1
CASSEALRGAPYEQYF
TGTGCCAGCAGTGAAGCGCTCCGGGGGGCCCCTTACGAGCAGTACTTC
>once|TRBJ2-7|TRBD1|TRBV10-3
CASSYSGTDSYEQYF
TGTGCCAGCAGCTACTCCGGGACAGACTCCTACGAGCAGTACTTC
>-|TRBJ2-5|-|TRBV6-5
CASSYSGSRQETQYF
TGTGCCAGCAGTTACTCGGGCAGCAGACAAGAGACCCAGTACTTC
>-|TRBJ1-2|-|TRBV7-7
CASSPTPVGADRYGYTF
TGTGCTAGCAGCCCAACCCCGGTGGGGGCCGATCGCTATGGCTACACCTTC
>-|TRBJ1-5|-|TRBV2
CASSRDRESYQPQHF
TGTGCCAGCAGTCGTGACCGGGAATCTTATCAGCCCCAGCATTTT
>once|TRBJ2-2|TRBD2|TRBV18
CASSRLTSGTSPGELFF
TGTGCCAGCTCACGCCTGACTAGCGGGACGTCGCCCGGGGAGCTGTTTTTT
>-|TRBJ2-7|TRBD2|TRBV7-3
CASSQRLAGGPGYEQYF
TGTGCCAGCAGCCAGAGACTAGCGGGGGGGCCAGGCTACGAGCAGTACTTC
>-|TRBJ2-7|-|TRBV13
CASSRTGSTSWSYEQYF
TGTGCCAGCAGCCGGACAGGCTCGACTAGTTGGTCCTACGAGCAGTACTTC
>-|TRBJ1-2|TRBD1|TRBV5-1
CASSDGQGGWILTSYTF
TGCGCCAGCAGCGACGGACAGGGGGGATGGATCCTAACGAGCTACACCTTC
>-|TRBJ2-3|-|TRBV2
CASSTISGSRDTQYF
TGTGCCAGCAGCACGATTAGCGGAAGCAGGGATACGCAGTATTTT
>-|TRBJ1-1|-|TRBV29-1
CSVEKNTEAFF
TGCAGCGTTGAAAAGAACACTGAAGCTTTCTTT
>-|TRBJ1-4|-|TRBV30
CAWSAPGREKLFF
TGTGCCTGGAGTGCCCCGGGGAGGGAAAAACTGTTTTTT
>once|TRBJ1-1|TRBD1|TRBV6-1
CASSEGFDKGAAEAFF
TGTGCCAGCAGTGAAGGATTTGACAAGGGGGCGGCTGAAGCTTTCTTT
>-|TRBJ2-1|-|TRBV11-2
CASSPGLTTYNEQFF
TGTGCCAGCAGCCCCGGACTAACTACCTACAATGAGCAGTTCTTC
>-|TRBJ2-7|TRBD2|TRBV10-2
CASTPGGARTYEQYF
TGCGCCAGCACCCCGGGGGGAGCGCGGACCTACGAGCAGTACTTC
>-|TRBJ2-2|-|TRBV25-1
CASSEYLNTGELFF
TGTGCCAGCAGTGAATATCTGAACACCGGGGAGCTGTTTTTT
>once|TRBJ1-2|-|TRBV6-5
CASSRTSNYGYTF
TGTGCCAGCAGCCGGACGTCTAACTATGGCTACACCTTC
>-|TRBJ1-1|TRBD1|TRBV29-1
CSVEMIQGAEAFF
TGCAGCGTGGAGATGATTCAGGGGGCCGAAGCTTTCTTT
>-|TRBJ2-7|-|TRBV7-5
CARSLVGHEQYF
TGTGCCAGAAGCTTAGTGGGACACGAGCAGTACTTC
>-|TRBJ1-5|-|TRBV19
CASSILGVGSNQPQHF
TGTGCCAGTAGTATTCTCGGGGTCGGGAGCAATCAGCCCCAGCATTTT
>-|TRBJ1-1|-|TRBV20-1
CSARPNTEAFF
TGCAGTGCCCGACCTAACACTGAAGCTTTCTTT
>-|TRBJ2-7|-|TRBV21-1
CASRKVSYEQYF
TGTGCCAGCAGAAAAGTTTCATACGAGCAGTACTTC
>-|TRBJ2-1|TRBD2|TRBV14
CASSPGLAAYNEQFF
TGTGCCAGCAGCCCGGGACTAGCAGCCTACAATGAGCAGTTCTTC
>few|TRBJ2-3|-|TRBV20-1
CSAQYGDTQYF
TGCAGTGCCCAATATGGAGATACGCAGTATTTT
>-|TRBJ2-7|TRBD1|TRBV10-3
CAIRTPGQGGEQYF
TGTGCCATCAGGACCCCGGGACAGGGGGGCGAGCAGTACTTC
>-|TRBJ1-5|-|TRBV30
CAWSAGQNQPQHF
TGTGCCTGGAGCGCGGGACAAAATCAGCCCCAGCATTTT
>-|TRBJ2-2|TRBD1|TRBV19
CASTPRTGWDTGELFF
TGTGCCAGTACTCCTAGGACAGGGTGGGACACCGGGGAGCTGTTTTTT
>-|TRBJ1-5|-|TRBV6-6
CASSSVGGQPQHF
TGTGCCAGCAGTTCCGTTGGGGGCCAGCCCCAGCATTTT
>-|TRBJ1-4|-|TRBV6-5
CASSYGFFNEKLFF
TGTGCCAGCAGTTATGGTTTCTTTAATGAAAAACTGTTTTTT
>-|TRBJ1-1|-|TRBV6-1
CASSDQSNTEAFF
TGTGCCAGCAGTGATCAGTCAAACACTGAAGCTTTCTTT
>-|TRBJ1-6|-|TRBV11-3
CASSLDSGPNSPLHF
TGTGCCAGCAGCTTAGATTCCGGGCCCAATTCACCCCTCCACTTT
>-|TRBJ1-2|TRBD1|TRBV5-4
CASSSSGGGYGYTF
TGTGCCAGCAGCTCTTCAGGGGGCGGATATGGCTACACCTTC
>once|TRBJ1-1|TRBD1|TRBV5-1
CASSLDGQGAGAEAFF
TGCGCCAGCAGCTTGGATGGACAGGGGGCAGGGGCTGAAGCTTTCTTT
>-|TRBJ2-1|-|TRBV19
CASSIGWSSYNEQFF
TGTGCCAGTAGTATCGGATGGAGCTCCTACAATGAGCAGTTCTTC
>-|TRBJ2-3|-|TRBV15
CATSRDRTASTDTQYF
TGTGCCACCAGCAGAGATAGGACAGCTAGCACAGATACGCAGTATTTT
>-|TRBJ2-1|TRBD2|TRBV27
CASSLHGLAGLYNEQFF
TGTGCCAGCAGTTTACATGGACTAGCGGGGTTATACAATGAGCAGTTCTTC
>-|TRBJ2-3|TRBD2|TRBV15
CATQLAGGWVGGDTQYF
TGTGCCACCCAACTAGCGGGAGGTTGGGTTGGGGGAGATACGCAGTATTTT
>few|TRBJ2-2|TRBD1|TRBV11-3
CASTISAGGTGELFF
TGTGCCAGCACCATCTCCGCAGGGGGTACCGGGGAGCTGTTTTTT
>-|TRBJ2-4|TRBD1|TRBV6-6
CASTDRVGIQYF
TGTGCCAGCACCGACAGGGTTGGCATTCAGTACTTC